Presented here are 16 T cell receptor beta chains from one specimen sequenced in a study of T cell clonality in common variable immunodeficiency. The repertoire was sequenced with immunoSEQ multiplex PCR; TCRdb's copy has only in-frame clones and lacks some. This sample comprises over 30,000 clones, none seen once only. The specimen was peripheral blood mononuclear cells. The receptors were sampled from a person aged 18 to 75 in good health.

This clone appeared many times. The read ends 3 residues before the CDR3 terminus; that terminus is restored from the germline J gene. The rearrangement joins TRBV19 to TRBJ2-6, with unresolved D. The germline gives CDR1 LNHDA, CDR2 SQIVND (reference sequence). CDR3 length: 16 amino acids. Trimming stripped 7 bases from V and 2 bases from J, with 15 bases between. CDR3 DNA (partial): TGTGCCAGTATTGCCTCGGTACCAACTGGGGCCAACGTC. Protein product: CASIASVPTGANV. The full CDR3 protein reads CASIASVPTGANVLTF.

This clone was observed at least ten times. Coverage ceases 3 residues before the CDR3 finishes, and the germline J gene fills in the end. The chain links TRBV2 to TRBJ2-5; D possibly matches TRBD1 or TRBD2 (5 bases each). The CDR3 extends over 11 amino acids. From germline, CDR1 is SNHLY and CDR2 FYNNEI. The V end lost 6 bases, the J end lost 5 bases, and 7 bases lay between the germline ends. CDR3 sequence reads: CASRGEETQYF. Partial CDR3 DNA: TGTGCCAGCAGAGGGGAGGAGACC.

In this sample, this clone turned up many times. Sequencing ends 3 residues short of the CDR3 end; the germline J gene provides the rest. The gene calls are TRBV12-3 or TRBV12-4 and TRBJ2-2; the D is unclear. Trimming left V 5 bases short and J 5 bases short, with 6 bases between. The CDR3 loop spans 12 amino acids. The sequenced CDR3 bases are TGTGCCAGCAGTCCTAGAACCGGGGAG. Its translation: CASSPRTGE. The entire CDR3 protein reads CASSPRTGELFF.

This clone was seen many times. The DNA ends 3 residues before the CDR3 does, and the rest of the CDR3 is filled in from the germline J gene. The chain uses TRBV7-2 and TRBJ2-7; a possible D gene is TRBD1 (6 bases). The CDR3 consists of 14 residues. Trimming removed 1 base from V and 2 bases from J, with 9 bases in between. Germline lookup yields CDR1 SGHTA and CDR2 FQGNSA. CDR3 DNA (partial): TGTGCCAGCAGCTTAGACAGGGCAACCTACGAG. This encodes CASSLDRATYE. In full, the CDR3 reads CASSLDRATYEQYF.

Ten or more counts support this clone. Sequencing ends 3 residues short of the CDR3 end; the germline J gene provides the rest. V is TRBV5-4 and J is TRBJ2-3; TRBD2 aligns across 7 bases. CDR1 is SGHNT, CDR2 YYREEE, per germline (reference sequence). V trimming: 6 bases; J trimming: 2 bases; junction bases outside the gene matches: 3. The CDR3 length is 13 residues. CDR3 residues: CASTAGVTDTQYF. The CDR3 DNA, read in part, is TGTGCCAGCACCGCGGGGGTCACAGATACG.

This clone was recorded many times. The sequenced part of the CDR3 DNA is TGCAGCTCATCTAGCGGGAGGGGAGATACG. It translates to CSSSSGRGDT. The entire CDR3 sequence reads CSSSSGRGDTQYF. V and J are TRBV29-1 and TRBJ2-3; 12 nucleotides agree with TRBD2. Coverage ceases 3 residues before the CDR3 finishes, and the germline J gene fills in the end. V shed 8 bases and J 5 bases; nucleotides not matched to a gene: 5. Germline assignment: CDR1 SQVTM and CDR2 ANQGSEA. The CDR3 has 13 amino acids.

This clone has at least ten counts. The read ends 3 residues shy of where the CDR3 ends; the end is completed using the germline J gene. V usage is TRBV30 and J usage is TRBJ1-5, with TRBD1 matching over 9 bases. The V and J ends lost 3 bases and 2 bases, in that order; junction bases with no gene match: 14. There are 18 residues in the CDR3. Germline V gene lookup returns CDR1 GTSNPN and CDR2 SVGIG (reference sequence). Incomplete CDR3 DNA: TGTGCCTGGAGGGCGACGGGACAGGGCCCCCTGGGCAATCAGCCC. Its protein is CAWRATGQGPLGNQP. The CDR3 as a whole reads CAWRATGQGPLGNQPQHF. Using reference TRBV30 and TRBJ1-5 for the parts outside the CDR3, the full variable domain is SQTIHQWPATLVQPVGSPLSLECTVEGTSNPNLYWYRQAAGRGLQLLFYSVGIGQISSEVPQNLSASRPQDRQFILSSKKLLLSDSGFYLCAWRATGQGPLGNQPQHFGDGTRLSIL.

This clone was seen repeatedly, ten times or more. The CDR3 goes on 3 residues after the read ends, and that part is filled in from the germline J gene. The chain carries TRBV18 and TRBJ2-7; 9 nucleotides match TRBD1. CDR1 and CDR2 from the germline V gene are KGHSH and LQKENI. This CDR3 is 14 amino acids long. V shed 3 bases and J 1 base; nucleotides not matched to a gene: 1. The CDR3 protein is CASSPDRGSYEQYF. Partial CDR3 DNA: TGTGCCAGCTCACCGGACAGGGGATCCTACGAG. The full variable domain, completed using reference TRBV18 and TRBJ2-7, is NAGVMQNPRHLVRRRGQEARLRCSPMKGHSHVYWYRQLPEEGLKFMVYLQKENIIDESGMPKERFSAEFPKEGPSILRIQQVVRGDSAAYFCASSPDRGSYEQYFGPGTRLTVT.

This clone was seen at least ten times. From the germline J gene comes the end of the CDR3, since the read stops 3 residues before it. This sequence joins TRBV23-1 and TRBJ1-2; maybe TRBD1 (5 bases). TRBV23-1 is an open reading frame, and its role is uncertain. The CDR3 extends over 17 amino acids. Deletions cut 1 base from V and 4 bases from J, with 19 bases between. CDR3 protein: CASSQLWRGITGYGYTF. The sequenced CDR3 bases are TGCGCCAGCAGTCAATTGTGGCGGGGCATCACAGGCTATGGC.

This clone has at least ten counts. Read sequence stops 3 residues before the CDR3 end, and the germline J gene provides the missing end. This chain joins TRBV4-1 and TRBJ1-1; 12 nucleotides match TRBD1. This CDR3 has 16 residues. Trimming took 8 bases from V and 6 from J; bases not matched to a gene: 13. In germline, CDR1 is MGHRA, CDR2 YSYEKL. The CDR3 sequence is CASRGGTGGRRSEAFF. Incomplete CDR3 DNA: TGCGCCAGCCGTGGGGGGACAGGGGGCCGCAGATCTGAA.

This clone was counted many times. The part of the CDR3 DNA that was read is TGTGCCAGTAGTCTGACAACCACACCAGAGACC. Translated, it gives CASSLTTTPET. The whole CDR3 region reads CASSLTTTPETQYF. The chain links TRBV19 to TRBJ2-5, with D hard to call. The read ends 3 residues before the CDR3 terminus; that terminus is restored from the germline J gene. CDR3 size: 14 residues. From germline, CDR1 is LNHDA and CDR2 SQIVND (reference sequence). Trimming shortened V by 5 bases and J by 4 bases, and 14 bases separated the two germline ends.

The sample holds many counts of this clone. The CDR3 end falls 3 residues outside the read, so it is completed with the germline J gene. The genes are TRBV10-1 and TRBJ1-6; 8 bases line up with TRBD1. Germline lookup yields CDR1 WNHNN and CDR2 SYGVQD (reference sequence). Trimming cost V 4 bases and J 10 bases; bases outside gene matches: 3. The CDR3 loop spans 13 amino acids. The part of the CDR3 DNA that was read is TGCGCCAGCAGTGGGACAGGGTCCTCACCC. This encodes CASSGTGSSP. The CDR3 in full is CASSGTGSSPLHF.

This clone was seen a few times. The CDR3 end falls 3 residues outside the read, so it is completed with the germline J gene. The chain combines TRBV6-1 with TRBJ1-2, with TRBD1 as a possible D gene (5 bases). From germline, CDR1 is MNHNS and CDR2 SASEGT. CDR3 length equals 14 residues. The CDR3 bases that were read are TGTGCCAGCAGTGTGGGGACCGCGGGGAATGAC. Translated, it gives CASSVGTAGND. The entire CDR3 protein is CASSVGTAGNDYTF.

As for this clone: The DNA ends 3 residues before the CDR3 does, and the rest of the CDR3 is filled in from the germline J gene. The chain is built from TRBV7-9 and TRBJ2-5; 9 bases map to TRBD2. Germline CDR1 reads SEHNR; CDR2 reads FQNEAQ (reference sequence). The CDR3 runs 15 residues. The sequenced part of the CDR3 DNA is TGTGCCAGCAGCAGGAGCGGGGGGCAGGGAGATACC. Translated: CASSRSGGQGDT. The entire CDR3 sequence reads CASSRSGGQGDTQYF.

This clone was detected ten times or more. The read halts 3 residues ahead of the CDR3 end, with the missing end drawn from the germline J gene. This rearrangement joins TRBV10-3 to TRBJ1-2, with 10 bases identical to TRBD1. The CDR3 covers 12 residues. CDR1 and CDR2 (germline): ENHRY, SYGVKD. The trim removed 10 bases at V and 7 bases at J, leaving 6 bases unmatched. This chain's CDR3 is CASTGTGAGYTF. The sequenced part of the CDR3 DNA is TGTGCCAGCACCGGGACAGGGGCTGGC.

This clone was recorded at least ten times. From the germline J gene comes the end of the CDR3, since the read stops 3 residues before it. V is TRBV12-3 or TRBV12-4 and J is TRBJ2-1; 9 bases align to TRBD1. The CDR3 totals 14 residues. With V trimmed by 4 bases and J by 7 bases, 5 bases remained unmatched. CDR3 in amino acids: CASSWAGTGNEQFF. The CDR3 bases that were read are TGTGCCAGCAGTTGGGCCGGGACAGGGAATGAG.